This record looks at one T cell receptor beta chain sequence and its context. This clone is a singleton in its sample. Its recognized antigen is unknown. No much larger clone exists at a distance of one base, and base qualities are not known. As encoded in the germline V gene (reference sequence), CDR1 is SGHKS while CDR2 is YYEKEE. The CDR3 covers 20 residues, taking in both the cysteine and the phenylalanine. Of the read, only the CDR3 DNA is kept; its 60 bases are in frame from base 1. Trimming accounts for 0 bases at V and 2 bases at J, while the number of junction bases matched to no gene is 16. These data come from a study of technical replicates of blood from a handful of donors (dated by TCRdb to about 2017). Receptor amplification or capture employed the immunoSEQ multiplex PCR assay. TCRdb limited this immuneACCESS table to in-frame rearrangements with V and J called. A share of clones is missing; checked studies link under half to unresolved V genes, and the rest is unexplained. The sample contains some 70,000 clones, approximately 90% of them found a single time. In total, the top ten clones hold 4.5% to 5% of the sample.

Recombination connected TRBV5-5 to TRBJ2-3; 9 central nucleotides agree with TRBD2. The receptor comes from a human donor in good health. Some clones in this sample may be carry-over from other donors' samples. Sequencing was performed on PBMCs. The nucleotides read TGTGCCAGCAGCTTGGTTCCGGGACTAGCAGAACCGCCCCACACAGATACGCAGTATTTT. This is translated as CASSLVPGLAEPPHTDTQYF.